The source of this T cell receptor beta chain is a study of cytomegalovirus exposure and HLA in healthy donors (TCRdb year 2017). Turning to the overall study: In an earlier analysis of under 600 of the donors, 250 to 350 Gb of sequence data and 90 million to 120 million unique TCR beta sequences from about 179 million T cells were reported. Typing coverage varied by locus: roughly 629-640 donors for A, B, C, DRB1 and DQB1; approximately 520 for DQA1; approximately 570 for DPA1; approximately 450 for DPB1. To predict cytomegalovirus infection status, the study brought together high-throughput TCR immunosequencing, statistical association of individual TCRs with disease status, and machine learning. To decide whether each TCR beta V gene segment behaved as functional or pseudogenic, an earlier analysis of some 600 of the donors relied on high-throughput TCR beta sequencing. The T cell repertoires of 666 subjects were profiled by immunosequencing and related to cytomegalovirus serostatus. HLA typing included class I and class II loci at four-digit resolution. Among about 400 genotyped donors of the cohort, an average of around 240,000 unique TCR beta nucleotide sequences was sequenced per donor, of which roughly 18% were non-productive. Rather than drawing on any new phenotypic data, the later analysis identified candidate immune exposures from TCR beta sequences and the way those sequences occurred across donors. In a later analysis, previously published TCR beta repertoires from 600 to 850 donors were re-analyzed and high-resolution HLA genotyping was added so that TCR occurrence patterns could be studied. All discovery cohort repertoires had been generated on a single sequencing platform. Because of strong linkage in the cohort, roughly five DR-DQ haplotypes were treated as single units for association and clustering. Alongside the repertoire data, information on donor age, sex, ethnicity and CMV serostatus was compiled. The study was designed to test whether signatures of past pathogen exposure could be identified by cataloging public T cell receptors. In a later genetic analysis, genome-wide SNP genotypes for about 55% of the 666 donors were used, and that subset was treated as a discovery cohort. An early release that covered about 600 HLA-typed donors contained approximately 290 gigabases of sequencing data and tens of millions of unique TCR sequences. Along with the approximately 650-subject first cohort, a separate validation cohort of approximately 110 different subjects was used. Of the roughly 400 genotyped donors, roughly 80% were placed in the genetic ancestry cluster associated with self-reported Caucasian donors. General conclusions and limits of the study: The only immune exposure information available for the cohort was CMV serostatus. Because counts were too low, 15 to 20 rarely observed V segments, including chromosome 9 orphons, were excluded from the earlier analysis of under 650 of the donors. Most TCR sequences were observed very rarely across donors, whereas some public TCRs were present in many individuals. In this cohort, only TCR beta chains were sequenced, and detectable features were limited by the absence of alpha or paired-chain data. A later genetic analysis reported fewer N-insertions in productive TCRs among donors in an Asian-associated ancestry cluster than the approximately 700-donor mean. Specific HLA alleles were associated with 16,951 TCR beta sequences at a false discovery rate of 0.05 in a later analysis. When HLA alleles, especially DR and DQ, strongly co-occurred, attributing TCR associations to individual alleles was difficult. The presence/absence analyses assumed that sequencing depth was roughly uniform across donors, and that assumption may not be true. The authors suggested that the approach could potentially be extended to other disease states and immunological phenotypes. Several of the top co-occurrence clusters appeared to be linked to parvovirus B19, influenza, CMV and Epstein-Barr virus, according to a later analysis. The classifier was reported to diagnose cytomegalovirus status with high specificity and sensitivity in both the original and validation cohorts. In an earlier analysis of roughly 500 of the donors, most TCR beta V segments appeared in productive rearrangements about 90% or about 30% of the time, broadly matching IMGT annotations. Some IMGT-functional V segments, including TRBV6-2 and TRBV6-3, could not be told apart with the 87-base-pair reads, so those segments were excluded. The study gave a list of 150 to 200 TCR beta chains associated with cytomegalovirus. Linkage disequilibrium might explain the correlated functional status among segregating V segments, but an unknown experimental factor could not be excluded. The sequencing pipeline was judged likely to have produced a cluster of highly shared sequence variants as a technical artifact. In a later analysis, TCR association rates were found to vary across HLA loci, with the most associated TCRs seen for DRB1 alleles and the fewest for HLA-C alleles. In a later analysis, HLA-associated TCR beta chains were found to be more clonally expanded and to have lower generation probabilities than equally common non-associated chains. Most CMV-associated TCR beta chains appeared to be HLA-restricted in a later analysis, and the HLA associations seemed to be driven largely by CMV exposure. An association between a missense DCLRE1C variant and V-gene and J-gene trimming of TCR beta chains was found in a later genetic analysis and replicated in an independent cohort. A further reported finding was that TCR beta sequences accurately predicted the HLA-A and HLA-B alleles for most subjects in the first cohort. Because HLA typing was missing for some donors at each locus, association tests included only the typed subset. In vitro tests confirmed that a few of the cytomegalovirus-associated TCR beta chains recognize cytomegalovirus antigens.

The CDR1 and CDR2 encoded by the germline V gene (reference sequence) are MNHEY and SMNVEV. Spanning cysteine to phenylalanine, the CDR3 consists of 18 amino acids. The read is trimmed to its CDR3 DNA, 54 bases read in frame from base 1. V has 8 bases trimmed and J has 3 bases trimmed; junction bases matching no gene number 13. Library preparation employed the immunoSEQ multiplex PCR assay. For the multiplex PCR, a mixture combining 60 forward primers for TCR Vbeta segments and 13 reverse primers for TCR Jbeta segments was used. A multiplex PCR assay on genomic DNA amplified the CDR3 region of rearranged TCR beta genes. The amplified TCR beta libraries were sequenced on the Illumina HiSeq System as 87-base-pair reads. Processing in the source paper ran as follows. A later analysis counted around 72 million unique TCR beta chains across the 666 repertoires, and 10 million to 12 million of these chains were shared by at least two donors. Raw reads were error-corrected and collapsed into unique sequences with a nearest-neighbor algorithm that merged closely related sequences to remove PCR and sequencing errors. V, D and J gene segments were assigned by aligning CDR3 sequences to IMGT reference sequences. Each retained sequence needed at least a six-nucleotide match to both a V gene segment and a J gene segment. Rearrangements were classified as productive when the CDR3 lacked stop codons and remained in frame with V and J, and all other rearrangements were classified as non-productive. Following IMGT convention, CDR3 was defined as the stretch from the second conserved V-encoded cysteine to the conserved J-encoded phenylalanine. Sequences without an unambiguous match to a single V gene segment were excluded from the earlier analysis of 500 to 700 of the donors. An earlier analysis of 587 of the donors called V segments functional above 56.7% productive rearrangements and segregating when the between-donor standard deviation exceeded 5%. A statistical classification framework was built for diagnosing cytomegalovirus status from the catalog of TCR beta chain sequences. In a later analysis, V and J genes were assigned by comparing TCR nucleotide sequences against IMGT/GENE-DB human TR gene sequences. Using the TCRdist pipeline, a later analysis assigned CDR3 sequences along with most-parsimonious VDJ recombination scenarios. In a later analysis, every TCR beta chain was defined by the combination of its CDR3 amino acid sequence and its V-gene family, and reads without a unique V-gene family were dropped. A later analysis removed 500 to 650 highly shared, low-generation-probability nucleotide sequences to deal with suspected cross-contamination and a sequencing artifact. In a later analysis, a clonal expansion index was calculated for each public chain from normalized within-repertoire ranks of inferred template counts. In a later analysis, generation probabilities were computed using a VDJ recombination model fitted to out-of-frame rearrangements, and the results were checked against IGoR. In a later analysis, TCR-TCR, TCR-HLA and TCR-CMV co-occurrence was scored with hypergeometric tests, and a repertoire-size bias correction was applied to TCR pairs. To estimate false discovery rates, a later analysis permuted the HLA or CMV assignments 20 times. In a later analysis, co-occurring TCRs were grouped using DBSCAN, and TCRdist sequence similarity was added for clustering within HLA-allele-positive subsets. Repertoires with fewer than 30,000 or more than 120,000 public chains were left out of co-occurrence clustering, as were four to six repertoires with anomalous nucleotide sharing. Imported from immuneACCESS, the table was reduced by TCRdb to in-frame sequences with V and J called. These copies leave out some clones; in studies compared against another copy, an unresolved V gene accounts for under half, and the cause of the remainder is not known. The V and J calls and clone size are taken from that table; D and trimming were inferred from the DNA. The table for this sample lists roughly 160,000 clones; approximately 84% of them were counted only once. The top ten clonotypes cover around 2.5% of the sample.

With regard to this clone: The antigen this receptor binds is unknown. Qualities for individual bases were not recorded, and no much larger clone is one base off.

The cohort comprised under 700 healthy bone marrow donors. All cohort members were sampled while nominally healthy, although unrecorded immune exposures were likely present. The donor was CMV seropositive and was included in the group of almost 300 seropositive cohort members. Each donor provided a peripheral blood sample, and peripheral blood mononuclear cells were used for TCR beta sequencing. The Qiagen DNeasy Blood Extraction Kit was used to extract genomic DNA from the blood cell samples. The sequencing sample was made of PBMCs. In this chain, TRBV27 is recombined with TRBJ2-2; 12 bases in between match TRBD2. This TCR derives from a man aged 25 to 45 in good health and CMV-seropositive. The CDR3 here reads CASRRGAGLAGYTGELFF. The DNA sequence is as follows: TGTGCCAGCCGGAGGGGGGCGGGACTAGCGGGCTACACCGGGGAGCTGTTTTTT.